This entry concerns a single T cell receptor (beta chain). This record comes from a study of PD-L1 blockade in urothelial cancer. Produced via immunoSEQ multiplex PCR; TCRdb's table is partial and in-frame only. The repertoire holds some 41,000 clones, roughly 81% seen once, with roughly 2.5% in the top ten. The time point denotes: peripheral blood 6 weeks after treatment start. Individual patients had between 1 and 8 samples, taken pretreatment and on-treatment. Sequenced here: PBMCs, sampled around atezolizumab (anti-PD-L1) treatment. This receptor was obtained from a man between 65 and 80 years old with urothelial cancer.

The CDR3 sequence is CSVVASGRGYAYEQYF. The CDR3 DNA follows: TGCAGCGTTGTGGCTAGCGGGAGAGGGTACGCCTACGAGCAGTACTTC. The chain is built from TRBV29-1 and TRBJ2-7, with 10 bases aligning to TRBD2. V lost 4 bases to trimming and J lost 2 bases; unmatched junction nucleotides: 11. The germline CDR1 and CDR2 sequences are SQVTM and ANQGSEA. This CDR3 spans 16 amino acids.